This T cell receptor (beta chain) was profiled in a study of blood T cells in healthy people across ages. Study details: T cells yielded about one barcoded beta molecule per two cells through template switching. General study results and limits: One million T cells yielded diversity estimates that were considered underestimates.

There were healthy Caucasian individuals from Russia, aged about 6 to 100, serving as donors. Per sample, no less than 6 micrograms of total RNA were extracted. A sample-barcoded 5' primer and a J-beta primer mix were used in a second PCR of about 6 to 12 cycles. Each CDR3 protein is one row after TCRdb ran MiXCR on the 5' RACE reads. Of over a million distinct CDR3 sequences in the sample, around 42% were seen once. This clonotype was seen a single time. Its antigen remains unidentified. V was cut by 1 base and J by 4 bases, with 17 bases left in between. Germline V gene lookup returns CDR1 LGHDT and CDR2 YNNKEL (reference sequence). The length of the CDR3 is 17 residues.

The chain uses TRBV3-1 and TRBJ1-3; maybe TRBD1 (6 bases). This clonotype originated in a woman aged 18-29 years in good health. The sample consisted of blood. CDR3 sequence: CASSQAGGGGVGNTIYF. The CDR3 nucleotides are TGTGCCAGCAGCCAAGCTGGTGGGGGCGGTGTAGGAAACACCATATATTTT.